This TCR beta chain was identified in a study of T cell responses to AZD1222 COVID-19 vaccine. Study background: The study pooled second doses at about 4 or about 12 weeks.

V was cut by 1 base and J by 0 bases, with 9 bases left in between. The CDR3 extends over 15 amino acids. CDR1 SGHAT and CDR2 FQNNGV come from the germline V gene. General observations from the study: Regions 160-218 and 743-854 dominated among vaccine-associated CD4 TCRs spanning spike. The study found Spike-specific TCR breadth and depth rose after two AZD1222 doses. As reported, nearly half of all spike-specific TCRs target variant regions that are unmutated.

Regarding this clone: What it binds is not known.

Data came from immunoSEQ multiplex PCR; TCRdb stores just in-frame clones and leaves some out. The table includes 60,000 to 80,000 clones, 85% detected once. The source is an adult in good health. The material was peripheral blood, obtained on day 0 of AZD1222 vaccination. The chain is built from TRBV11-2 and TRBJ1-2; D is unresolved. CDR3 loop: CASSLGFLTNYGYTF. The CDR3 coding sequence is TGTGCCAGCAGCTTAGGGTTCCTAACTAACTATGGCTACACCTTC.